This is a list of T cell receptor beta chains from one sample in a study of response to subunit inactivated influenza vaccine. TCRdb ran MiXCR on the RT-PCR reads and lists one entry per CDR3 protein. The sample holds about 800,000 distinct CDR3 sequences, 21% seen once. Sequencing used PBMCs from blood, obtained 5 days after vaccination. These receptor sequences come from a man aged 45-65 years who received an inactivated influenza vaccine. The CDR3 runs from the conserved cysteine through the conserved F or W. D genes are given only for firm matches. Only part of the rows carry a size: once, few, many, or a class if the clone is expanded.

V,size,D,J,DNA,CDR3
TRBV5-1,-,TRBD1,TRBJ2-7,TGCGCCAGCAGCTTGGCCGGGCCGGGACAGGGGATTAAAACCTACGAGCAGTACTTC,CASSLAGPGQGIKTYEQYF
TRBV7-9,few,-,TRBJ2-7,TGTGCCAGCAGCTTTTCTCCCCGGAACGAGCAGTACTTC,CASSFSPRNEQYF
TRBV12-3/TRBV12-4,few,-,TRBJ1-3,TGTGCCAGCACCCAAAGGGACACTGGAAACACCATATATTTT,CASTQRDTGNTIYF
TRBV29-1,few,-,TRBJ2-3,TGCAGCGTTGGGTGGGGAGGCGGCACAGATACGCAGTATTTT,CSVGWGGGTDTQYF
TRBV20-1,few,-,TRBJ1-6,TGCAGTGCTAGCTTACAGGGCACTTCACCCCTCCACTTT,CSASLQGTSPLHF
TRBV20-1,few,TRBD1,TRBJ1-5,TGCAGTGCCCACCGGGACAGGGGTCAGCCCCAGCATTTT,CSAHRDRGQPQHF
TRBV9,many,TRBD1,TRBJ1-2,TGTGCCAGCAGCGTAGAATTCACAGGGGTCCACTATGGCTACACCTTC,CASSVEFTGVHYGYTF
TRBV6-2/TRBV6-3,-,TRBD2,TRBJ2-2,TGTGCCAGCAGTCCAGCGGGGTTAAACACCGGGGAGCTGTTTTTT,CASSPAGLNTGELFF
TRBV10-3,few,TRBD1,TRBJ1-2,TGTGCCAGCCAAACCGGGACAGGGGTTCCGAACTATGGCTACACCTTC,CASQTGTGVPNYGYTF
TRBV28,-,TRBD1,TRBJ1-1,TGTGCCAGCAGGCGTACAGGGGCACTGACTGAAGCTTTCTTT,CASRRTGALTEAFF
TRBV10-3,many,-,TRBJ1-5,TGTGCCAGCCGCGGACAGCTCAATCAGCCCCAGCATTTT,CASRGQLNQPQHF
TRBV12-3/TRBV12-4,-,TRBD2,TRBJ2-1,TGTGCCAGCAGCTCTCTAGGGGGGCGCGGGAGGGCCGATAGTGAGCAGTTCTTC,CASSSLGGRGRADSEQFF